This passage covers 28 T cell receptor beta chains from one sample sequenced in a study of blood T cell repertoires in COVID-19 (dated by TCRdb to 2018 to 2020). Library creation used the immunoSEQ multiplex PCR assay. The source is immuneACCESS, and TCRdb retained only in-frame sequences with V and J called. Part of the clones is not carried over; for the studies checked, unresolved V genes explain less than half of this, and the remainder is unexplained. The sample yields roughly 71,000 clones; roughly 90% were counted once. The ten largest clones add up to 25% to 35% of the sample. Sequenced sample: peripheral blood. The receptor set was obtained from a man in his fifties with acute or convalescent COVID-19.

CDR3 nucleotides: TGTGCCAGCACCGGGACAGGATATAGCAATCAGCCCCAGCATTTT. This codes for CASTGTGYSNQPQHF. The rearrangement uses TRBV6-6 and TRBJ1-5; 8 bases match TRBD1. J lost 0 bases, V lost 7 bases, and 5 bases had no gene match. CDR1 is MNHNY, CDR2 SVGAGI, per germline (reference sequence). The CDR3 has 15 amino acids.

The chain employs TRBV19 and TRBJ1-6, with TRBD1 matching 8 bases. The V gene's germline CDR1 is LNHDA and CDR2 SQIVND (reference sequence). V was clipped by 3 bases and J by 7 bases; unmatched bases: 5. The CDR3 covers 15 residues. The DNA for the CDR3 is TGTGCCAGTAGTATTCAGACAGGGGACAATTCACCCCTCCACTTT. As protein: CASSIQTGDNSPLHF.

This clone was seen only once. V is TRBV28 and J is TRBJ1-3; D is perhaps TRBD1 (6 bases). The CDR3 totals 14 residues. V was cut by 7 bases and J by 3 bases, with 13 bases left in between. Germline V CDR1 and CDR2: MDHEN, SYDVKM. The DNA of the CDR3 is TGTGCCAGCACCCGGCAGGGGTTTGGAAACACCATATATTTT. It yields the protein CASTRQGFGNTIYF.

The rearrangement links TRBV11-1 to TRBJ2-7, with D maybe TRBD1 (5 bases). From germline, CDR1 is SGHAT and CDR2 FQDESV (reference sequence). There are 14 residues in the CDR3. Trimming cost V 2 bases and J 3 bases, with 11 bases left between them. CDR3 nucleotides: TGTGCCAGCAGCTTAATGGGGCTCCTCTACGAGCAGTACTTC. It codes for CASSLMGLLYEQYF.

The chain recombines TRBV19 with TRBJ2-3; 10 bases line up with TRBD2. The CDR3 runs to 15 residues. CDR1 is LNHDA, CDR2 SQIVND, per germline (reference sequence). Germline trimming cut 5 bases from V and 2 bases from J; bases unmatched to any gene: 4. The CDR3 sequence is CASSSAGGVTDTQYF. Here the CDR3 DNA reads TGTGCCAGTAGTTCAGCGGGGGGGGTCACAGATACGCAGTATTTT.

This clone is a singleton in its sample. The chain employs TRBV5-6 and TRBJ1-4, with 9 bases aligning to TRBD1. Germline trimming cut 4 bases from V and 10 bases from J; bases unmatched to any gene: 5. Germline V CDR1 and CDR2: SGHDT, YYEEEE. CDR3 length: 13 residues. CDR3 nucleotides: TGTGCCAGCAGCCGGGACAGGGCAGGAAAACTGTTTTTT. It is translated as CASSRDRAGKLFF.

The chain combines TRBV3-1 (or the pseudogene TRBV3-2) with TRBJ2-1; D unresolved. Germline V gene data show CDR1 as LGHDT and CDR2 as YNNKEL (reference sequence). Trimming took 1 base from V and 11 from J, leaving 15 bases between them. This CDR3 has 14 residues. The CDR3: CASSQGHPTMKQFF. CDR3 sequence (DNA): TGTGCCAGCAGCCAAGGACACCCTACAATGAAGCAGTTCTTC.

CDR3 DNA sequence: TGTGCCAGCTCACCACCAGCGGGGGATGAGCAGTTCTTC. Translating gives CASSPPAGDEQFF. The chain joins TRBV18 to TRBJ2-1, with TRBD2 identical over 8 bases. V shed 0 bases and J 8 bases; nucleotides not matched to a gene: 0. The CDR3 has 13 residues. Germline CDR1 reads KGHSH; CDR2 reads LQKENI.

The J gene is TRBJ1-2, the V gene TRBV19, with 11 bases that match TRBD1. The trim removed 6 bases at V and 8 bases at J, leaving 8 bases unmatched. CDR3 size: 14 residues. Germline V gives CDR1 LNHDA, CDR2 SQIVND (reference sequence). As DNA, the CDR3 is TGTGCCAGTAGGACCGGACAGGGGGCGCGCGGCTACACCTTC. Translation: CASRTGQGARGYTF. The whole variable domain, remainder taken from reference TRBV19 and TRBJ1-2, is DGGITQSPKYLFRKEGQNVTLSCEQNLNHDAMYWYRQDPGQGLRLIYYSQIVNDFQKGDIAEGYSVSREKKESFPLTVTSAQKNPTAFYLCASRTGQGARGYTFGSGTRLTVV.

CDR3 bases: TGCAGCGTTGAAGTGTCTAACACCATATATTTT. This sequence encodes CSVEVSNTIYF. The V gene is TRBV29-1, the J gene TRBJ1-3, with D unclear. Germline V lookup: CDR1 SQVTM, CDR2 ANQGSEA. The CDR3 runs 11 residues. Trimming took 1 base from V and 7 from J, leaving 5 bases between them.

This rearrangement joins TRBV7-9 to TRBJ2-3; possible D gene TRBD1, 5 bases. CDR1 SEHNR and CDR2 FQNEAQ come from the germline V gene (reference sequence). CDR3 length: 16 amino acids. Trimming cost V 4 bases and J 0 bases, with 14 bases left between them. DNA of the CDR3: TGTGCCAGCAGCTCAGTCCGGACATCTAGCACAGATACGCAGTATTTT. Residues: CASSSVRTSSTDTQYF.

V gene TRBV27 combines with J gene TRBJ2-5; TRBD1 matches 7 bases. This CDR3 contains 15 residues. Germline V gives CDR1 MNHEY, CDR2 SMNVEV (reference sequence). The trim removed 5 bases at V and 5 bases at J, leaving 11 bases unmatched. CDR3 sequence reads: CASSPGQVLGETQYF. CDR3 DNA sequence: TGTGCCAGCAGTCCCGGACAGGTTCTCGGGGAGACCCAGTACTTC.

This sequence joins TRBV19 and TRBJ1-2; no definite D call. Germline CDR1 reads LNHDA; CDR2 reads SQIVND (reference sequence). The CDR3 covers 17 residues. The V and J ends lost 5 bases and 2 bases respectively, with 21 bases between them. CDR3 amino acids: CASSRYPRIPKNYGYTF. In DNA form, the CDR3 reads TGTGCCAGTAGTCGATACCCGAGGATCCCCAAAAACTATGGCTACACCTTC.

V usage is TRBV5-8 and J usage is TRBJ1-2, with 7 bases identical to TRBD1. CDR3 length: 13 amino acids. Trimming took 4 bases from V and 10 from J; bases not matched to a gene: 10. Germline-derived CDR1 and CDR2 are SGHTS and YDEGEE. CDR3: CASSPGDRWDYTF. The CDR3 bases are TGTGCCAGCAGCCCTGGGGACAGATGGGACTACACCTTC.

This chain joins TRBV3-1 (or the pseudogene TRBV3-2) and TRBJ2-5; D not resolved. This CDR3 comprises 12 residues. V was clipped by 1 base and J by 5 bases, with 5 bases between them. The V gene's germline CDR1 is LGHDT and CDR2 YNNKEL (reference sequence). The DNA for the CDR3 is TGTGCCAGCAGCCAAGTACGGGAGACCCAGTACTTC. This gives the protein CASSQVRETQYF.

In its sample, this clone was seen once. The chain links TRBV5-3 to TRBJ2-3; tentatively, D is TRBD2 (7 bases). TRBV5-3 is an ORF, with its function uncertain. The CDR3 consists of 16 residues. Deletions cut 2 bases from V and 1 base from J, with 14 bases between. The CDR3: CARSFPGAGGTDTQYF. In DNA form, the CDR3 reads TGTGCCAGAAGCTTCCCAGGGGCGGGAGGCACAGATACGCAGTATTTT.

This clone has just a few counts. Here the CDR3 reads CASSQDKASGGSEQYF. The CDR3 DNA is TGTGCCAGCAGCCAAGATAAGGCTAGCGGGGGCAGCGAGCAGTACTTC. J is TRBJ2-7 and V is TRBV3-1 (or the pseudogene TRBV3-2), with TRBD2 identical over 10 bases. From germline, CDR1 is LGHDT and CDR2 YNNKEL (reference sequence). The length of the CDR3 is 16 residues. Losses at the gene ends were 0 bases for V and 6 bases for J; bases not matched to a gene: 8.

The CDR3 here is CASSYFGAGANVLTF. Written as DNA, the CDR3 is TGTGCCAGCAGTTACTTCGGGGCTGGGGCCAACGTCCTGACTTTC. The rearrangement uses TRBV6-5 and TRBJ2-6; tentative D call: TRBD2 (5 bases). The CDR3 loop spans 15 amino acids. The V gene's germline CDR1 is MNHEY and CDR2 SVGAGI. V was pared by 1 base and J by 2 bases, with 6 bases between.

The J gene is TRBJ1-3, the V gene TRBV5-1, with D perhaps TRBD1 (5 bases). The CDR3 covers 15 residues. Trimming took off 4 bases at V and 1 base at J, with 12 bases between the two ends. Germline V gives CDR1 SGHRS, CDR2 YFSETQ. The CDR3 sequence: CASSGGTASGNTIYF. The CDR3 bases are TGCGCCAGCAGCGGGGGGACCGCTTCTGGAAACACCATATATTTT.

The chain is built from TRBV5-1 and TRBJ2-3; no reliable D call. Trimming took 2 bases from V and 4 from J, leaving 2 bases between them. Germline CDR1 is SGHRS and CDR2 is YFSETQ. This CDR3 spans 11 amino acids. CDR3 in DNA: TGCGCCAGCAGCTTCGCAGATACGCAGTATTTT. Protein product: CASSFADTQYF.

The rearrangement links TRBV6-4 to TRBJ2-3; 10 nucleotides agree with TRBD1. V shed 5 bases and J 2 bases; nucleotides not matched to a gene: 4. CDR1 and CDR2 (germline): MRHNA, SNTAGT. The CDR3 has 15 amino acids. DNA of the CDR3: TGTGCCAGCAGTAGGACAGGGGGAAACACAGATACGCAGTATTTT. This translates into CASSRTGGNTDTQYF.

This rearrangement joins TRBV27 to TRBJ2-3, with 7 positions matching TRBD1. The CDR3 is 16 residues long. J was trimmed by 2 bases and V by 5 bases; bases with no gene match: 10. CDR1 is MNHEY and CDR2 is SMNVEV in the germline V gene (reference sequence). The CDR3 loop is CASSLLRTGNTDTQYF. The CDR3 coding sequence is TGTGCCAGCAGTCTACTAAGGACAGGTAACACAGATACGCAGTATTTT.

The genes are TRBV18 and TRBJ2-7; 12 positions agree with TRBD1. Germline CDR1 and CDR2: KGHSH and LQKENI. Trimming took 0 bases from V and 4 from J; bases not matched to a gene: 4. The CDR3 is 16 amino acids. The CDR3 is CASSPPGGQGAYEQYF. In DNA form, the CDR3 reads TGTGCCAGCTCACCACCGGGGGGACAGGGGGCATACGAGCAGTACTTC.

The chain recombines TRBV2 with TRBJ2-7; 15 bases line up with TRBD2. The CDR3 runs 17 residues. The germline CDR1 and CDR2 sequences are SNHLY and FYNNEI. With 6 bases clipped from V and 5 bases from J, the junction kept 11 bases outside the gene matches. The CDR3 region has the DNA TGTGCCAGCAGCAGGACTAGCGGGGGGGCCCGGTTAGACGAGCAGTACTTC. Its translation: CASSRTSGGARLDEQYF.

The rearrangement uses TRBV6-2 or TRBV6-3 and TRBJ2-2, with D possibly TRBD1 on 5 matching bases. The CDR3 extends over 16 amino acids. V was clipped by 2 bases and J by 6 bases, with 16 bases between them. Germline V gene sequence: CDR1 MNHEY, CDR2 SVGEGT. CDR3 in DNA: TGTGCCAGCAGTTACCCTTCCTTGGGGCTCCCCGGGGAGCTGTTTTTT. Amino acid sequence: CASSYPSLGLPGELFF.

The V and J genes are TRBV6-5 and TRBJ2-7, with 9 bases that match TRBD2. Trimming at V came to 5 bases and at J to 4 bases, leaving 0 bases not matched to a gene. Looked up from germline, CDR1 is MNHEY and CDR2 is SVGAGI. This CDR3 contains 12 residues. CDR3 nucleotides: TGTGCCAGCAGTACTAGCGGGTACGAGCAGTACTTC. Translation gives CASSTSGYEQYF.

The V and J genes are TRBV9 and TRBJ2-3, with a tentative D call TRBD1 (6 bases). V was clipped by 4 bases and J by 3 bases, with 18 bases between them. The germline gives CDR1 SGDLS, CDR2 YYNGEE. CDR3 length: 16 residues. CDR3 sequence: CASSPGHGAPTDTQYF. CDR3 DNA sequence: TGTGCCAGCAGCCCGGGACATGGGGCGCCGACAGATACGCAGTATTTT.

The chain recombines TRBV5-1 with TRBJ1-3; D ambiguous. Germline V CDR1 and CDR2: SGHRS, YFSETQ. The CDR3 totals 16 residues. The V end was cut by 4 bases, the J end by 0 bases, with 14 bases between. CDR3 residues: CASSTQSPRSGNTIYF. CDR3 bases: TGCGCCAGCAGCACCCAGTCCCCTCGCTCTGGAAACACCATATATTTT.